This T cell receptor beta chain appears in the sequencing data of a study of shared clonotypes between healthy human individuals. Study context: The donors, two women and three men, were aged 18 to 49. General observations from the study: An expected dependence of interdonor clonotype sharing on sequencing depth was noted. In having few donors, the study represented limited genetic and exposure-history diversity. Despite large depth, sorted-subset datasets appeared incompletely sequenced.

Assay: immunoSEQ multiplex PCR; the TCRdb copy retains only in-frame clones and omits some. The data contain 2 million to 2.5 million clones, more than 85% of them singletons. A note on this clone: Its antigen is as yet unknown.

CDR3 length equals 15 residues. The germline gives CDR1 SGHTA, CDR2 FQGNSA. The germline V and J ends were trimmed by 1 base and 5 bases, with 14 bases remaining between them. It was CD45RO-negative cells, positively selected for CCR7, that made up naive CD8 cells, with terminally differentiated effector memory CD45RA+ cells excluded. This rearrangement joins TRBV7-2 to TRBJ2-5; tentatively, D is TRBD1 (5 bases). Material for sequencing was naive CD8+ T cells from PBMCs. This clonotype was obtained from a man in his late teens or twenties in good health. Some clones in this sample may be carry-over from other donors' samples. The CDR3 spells CASSLGGYGAETQYF. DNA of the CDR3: TGTGCCAGCAGCTTAGGTGGCTATGGGGCGGAGACCCAGTACTTC.